The 28 T cell receptor beta chains below were found in one sample sequenced in a study of PD-1 blockade in classical Hodgkin lymphoma. Each patient's relapse followed autologous stem cell transplantation, and brentuximab vedotin exposure varied. TCRdb's table, derived via immunoSEQ multiplex PCR, lists solely in-frame clones and lacks some. Of under 100,000 clones listed, around four fifths are singletons. Material: peripheral blood mononuclear cells (PBMCs), obtained at baseline. All receptors derive from a human donor with classical Hodgkin lymphoma.

This chain links TRBV10-1 with TRBJ2-2; D not certain. Trimming cost V 2 bases and J 5 bases, with 6 bases left between them. CDR3 length: 13 amino acids. Germline CDR1 WNHNN, CDR2 SYGVQD (reference sequence). As DNA, the CDR3 is TGCGCCAGCAGTGAGAGGCTTACCGGGGAGCTGTTTTTT. It codes for CASSERLTGELFF.

V usage is TRBV7-9 and J usage is TRBJ1-1, with a weak D call TRBD1 (5 bases). In germline, CDR1 is SEHNR, CDR2 FQNEAQ (reference sequence). The CDR3 runs to 14 residues. V was pared by 3 bases and J by 9 bases, with 17 bases between. CDR3 sequence: CASSFRGTGDQAFF. CDR3 DNA: TGTGCCAGCAGCTTTAGGGGAACTGGGGACCAAGCTTTCTTT.

The chain has TRBV5-1 and TRBJ1-2, with D unresolved. The CDR3 runs 15 residues. V was shortened by 3 bases and J by 1 base, with 13 bases between the two germline ends. Germline lookup yields CDR1 SGHRS and CDR2 YFSETQ. CDR3 nucleotide sequence: TGCGCCAGCAGCTGGTTGTCTGGTTTTAACTATGGCTACACCTTC. Its translation is CASSWLSGFNYGYTF. Full variable domain (rest looked up from reference TRBV5-1 and TRBJ1-2): KAGVTQTPRYLIKTRGQQVTLSCSPISGHRSVSWYQQTPGQGLQFLFEYFSETQRNKGNFPGRFSGRQFSNSRSEMNVSTLELGDSALYLCASSWLSGFNYGYTFGSGTRLTVV.

This chain uses TRBV11-2 with TRBJ2-1; 7 bases agree with TRBD2. The junction had 11 bases not matched to a gene; V was cut back by 5 bases and J by 7 bases. Germline CDR1 reads SGHAT; CDR2 reads FQNNGV. The CDR3 spans 15 residues. The CDR3 loop is CASSPRGLPDNEQFF. The CDR3 DNA sequence: TGTGCCAGCAGCCCCCGGGGACTACCCGATAATGAGCAGTTCTTC.

This chain links TRBV13 with TRBJ1-2, with a weak D call TRBD1 (6 bases). The CDR3 length is 15 residues. V was cut by 1 base and J by 6 bases, with 15 bases left in between. The germline V gene encodes CDR1 PRHDT and CDR2 FYEKMQ (reference sequence). The CDR3 coding sequence is TGTGCCAGCAGCTTAGACCCGGCGGCAGGGGATGGCTACACCTTC. Encoded protein: CASSLDPAAGDGYTF.

This chain links TRBV7-6 with TRBJ1-3; unclear D gene. V gave up 2 bases and J gave up 0 bases, with 14 bases separating them. Germline V gene lookup returns CDR1 SGHVS and CDR2 FNYEAQ. This CDR3 is 17 amino acids long. The CDR3 DNA sequence: TGTGCCAGCAGCTTAAGTCTGGCGGGGAGCTCTGGAAACACCATATATTTT. Protein product: CASSLSLAGSSGNTIYF.

V is TRBV29-1 and J is TRBJ1-5; TRBD1 might be the D (5 bases). Looked up from germline, CDR1 is SQVTM and CDR2 is ANQGSEA. V was clipped by 0 bases and J by 9 bases, with 9 bases between them. This CDR3 is built from 12 residues. The CDR3 sequence is CSVEDMGGPQHF. Here the CDR3 DNA reads TGCAGCGTTGAAGATATGGGGGGGCCCCAGCATTTT.

Only a few counts were recorded for this clone. V is TRBV10-3 and J is TRBJ1-5; possible D gene TRBD1, 5 bases. The germline gives CDR1 ENHRY, CDR2 SYGVKD. There are 13 residues in the CDR3. The V and J ends lost 11 bases and 6 bases respectively, with 17 bases between them. CDR3 nucleotide sequence: TGTGCCTCCCACTCTGCCAGGGCTCAGCCCCAGCATTTT. This gives the protein CASHSARAQPQHF.

J is TRBJ1-3 and V is TRBV19; possibly TRBD1 for D (6 bases). CDR1 and CDR2 from the germline V gene are LNHDA and SQIVND (reference sequence). The ends were cut back, 3 bases at V and 0 bases at J, with 9 bases in the middle. This CDR3 contains 15 residues. CDR3 DNA: TGTGCCAGTAGTATCAACAGGGACTCTGGAAACACCATATATTTT. This gives the protein CASSINRDSGNTIYF.

This clone has just a few counts. The chain uses TRBV6-6 and TRBJ1-5; D not resolved. CDR1 is MNHNY, CDR2 SVGAGI, per germline (reference sequence). V lost 8 bases to trimming and J lost 7 bases, with 15 bases between them. The CDR3 contains 13 residues. DNA for the CDR3: TGTGCCAGCGTTGAGGGAGGAGGCCAGCCCCAGCATTTT. Translated: CASVEGGGQPQHF.

The chain recombines TRBV18 with TRBJ2-3; D remains unclear. Germline values: CDR1 KGHSH, CDR2 LQKENI. V was shortened by 4 bases and J by 2 bases, with 7 bases between the two germline ends. The CDR3 runs 13 residues. The CDR3 DNA reads TGTGCCAGCTCACAAGGGTACACAGATACGCAGTATTTT. Protein sequence: CASSQGYTDTQYF.

The genes are TRBV28 and TRBJ2-3, with 10 bases identical to TRBD2. Looked up from germline, CDR1 is MDHEN and CDR2 is SYDVKM. This CDR3 spans 17 amino acids. V gave up 4 bases and J gave up 6 bases; unmatched junction bases: 13. CDR3 amino acids: CASSSGGTSEPGDTQYF. Written as DNA, the CDR3 is TGTGCCAGCAGTTCAGGTGGGACTAGCGAGCCCGGGGATACGCAGTATTTT.

The chain employs TRBV6-5 and TRBJ2-3, with D hard to call. Germline V CDR1 and CDR2: MNHEY, SVGAGI. The CDR3 extends over 12 amino acids. Trimming cost V 5 bases and J 9 bases, with 12 bases left between them. The CDR3 spells CASSLTEGTQYF. The CDR3 DNA reads as TGTGCCAGCAGTCTGACGGAAGGGACGCAGTATTTT.

CDR3 in amino acids: CASSLGPTSGGHEQFF. Here the CDR3 DNA reads TGTGCCAGCAGCCTGGGGCCGACTAGCGGGGGGCATGAGCAGTTCTTC. The chain employs TRBV7-3 and TRBJ2-1; 13 bases fit TRBD2. This CDR3 spans 16 amino acids. V lost 5 bases to trimming and J lost 8 bases; unmatched junction nucleotides: 9. Germline V CDR1 and CDR2: SGHTA, FQGTGA.

The chain carries TRBV28 and TRBJ1-1; D perhaps matches TRBD1 (6 bases). This CDR3 has 11 amino acids. Trimming cost V 4 bases and J 9 bases, with 9 bases left between them. Germline V lookup: CDR1 MDHEN, CDR2 SYDVKM. CDR3 DNA: TGTGCCAGCAGTTGGGGGCAGCAAGCTTTCTTT. Translated: CASSWGQQAFF.

The rearrangement links TRBV5-1 to TRBJ2-3; TRBD2 matches 12 bases. CDR3 length equals 14 residues. V lost 5 bases and J lost 6; bases outside the gene matches: 4. Germline CDR1 reads SGHRS; CDR2 reads YFSETQ. CDR3 residues: CASRTGTSGDTQYF. CDR3 nucleotide sequence: TGCGCCAGCAGAACCGGGACTAGCGGGGATACGCAGTATTTT.

The genes are TRBV5-1 and TRBJ1-2, with D hard to call. V shed 2 bases and J shed 3 bases, with 8 bases lying between them. In germline, CDR1 is SGHRS, CDR2 YFSETQ. The CDR3 loop spans 13 amino acids. The CDR3 DNA is TGCGCCAGCAGCTTAGAGCGCGACTATGGCTACACCTTC. It encodes CASSLERDYGYTF.

This clone was observed once. The CDR3 sequence: CASSPRTLQGNRTEAFF. CDR3 in DNA: TGTGCCAGCTCACCACGAACACTACAGGGCAATCGCACTGAAGCTTTCTTT. This rearrangement joins TRBV18 to TRBJ1-1, with TRBD1 as a possible D gene (6 bases). The V end lost 1 base, the J end lost 4 bases, and 19 bases lay between the germline ends. The germline gives CDR1 KGHSH, CDR2 LQKENI. The CDR3 has 17 residues.

This rearrangement joins TRBV6-5 to TRBJ2-7, with D possibly being TRBD2 (5 bases). The V gene lost 0 bases and the J gene lost 1 base, with 13 bases spanning the gap. From germline, CDR1 is MNHEY and CDR2 SVGAGI. CDR3 length: 16 residues. The CDR3 reads CASSYSTGAGSYEQYF. The CDR3 DNA sequence: TGTGCCAGCAGTTACTCGACCGGTGCGGGTTCCTACGAGCAGTACTTC.

The chain links TRBV5-4 to TRBJ2-2; either TRBD1 or TRBD2 may fit D (7 bases each). CDR1 is SGHNT and CDR2 is YYREEE in the germline V gene (reference sequence). V dropped 4 bases and J dropped 6 bases, with 19 bases sitting between them. The CDR3 loop spans 16 amino acids. CDR3: CASSPPNRGGAGELFF. The CDR3 nucleotides read TGTGCCAGCAGCCCCCCAAACAGGGGAGGGGCCGGGGAGCTGTTTTTT.

This clone was observed a single time. The chain employs TRBV7-7 and TRBJ2-2, with 12 bases matching TRBD2. The CDR3 totals 17 residues. Germline V CDR1 and CDR2: SSHAT, FNYEAQ (reference sequence). Losses at the gene ends were 5 bases for V and 1 base for J; bases not matched to a gene: 5. CDR3 nucleotides: TGTGCCAGCAGCAAGCAGACTAGCGGGAGGAACACCGGGGAGCTGTTTTTT. It translates to CASSKQTSGRNTGELFF.

V usage is TRBV5-1 and J usage is TRBJ2-7; 8 nucleotides align to TRBD2. The ends lost 0 bases at V and 2 bases at J; junction bases unmatched: 4. CDR3 length equals 15 residues. The germline CDR1 and CDR2 sequences are SGHRS and YFSETQ. CDR3 nucleotides: TGCGCCAGCAGCTTGGGTGCAGCGGGGGCCTACGAGCAGTACTTC. Amino acid sequence: CASSLGAAGAYEQYF.

The chain is built from TRBV5-1 and TRBJ2-7, with 11 bases fitting TRBD2. J was trimmed by 4 bases and V by 4 bases; bases with no gene match: 7. Germline CDR1 reads SGHRS; CDR2 reads YFSETQ. The CDR3 consists of 15 residues. CDR3 loop: CASSQTSGSGYEQYF. CDR3 in DNA: TGCGCCAGCAGCCAAACTAGCGGGAGCGGGTACGAGCAGTACTTC.

This chain joins TRBV6-6 and TRBJ2-7, with TRBD1 matching 10 bases. Germline V lookup: CDR1 MNHNY, CDR2 SVGAGI (reference sequence). CDR3 length equals 14 residues. V shed 5 bases and J 5 bases; nucleotides not matched to a gene: 6. The DNA of the CDR3 is TGTGCCAGCAGTCCGGGACAGGGGCTCGACGAGCAGTACTTC. The encoded protein is CASSPGQGLDEQYF.

V gene TRBV7-8 combines with J gene TRBJ1-2; 7 bases match TRBD1. CDR3 length equals 18 residues. V was pared by 0 bases and J by 1 base, with 11 bases of the junction left unmatched. The V gene's germline CDR1 is SGHVS and CDR2 FQNEAQ. CDR3: CASSLAARGTFYNYGYTF. In nucleotides, the CDR3 is TGTGCCAGCAGCTTAGCGGCCAGGGGGACCTTCTATAACTATGGCTACACCTTC.

The rearrangement joins TRBV5-1 to TRBJ1-6; 9 bases are a match to TRBD1. The junction had 6 bases not matched to a gene; V was cut back by 4 bases and J by 7 bases. The CDR3 contains 15 residues. Germline V gene lookup returns CDR1 SGHRS and CDR2 YFSETQ. The CDR3 reads CASSLQQGANSPLHF. The CDR3 DNA sequence: TGCGCCAGCAGCCTTCAACAGGGGGCGAATTCACCCCTCCACTTT.

The chain uses TRBV5-1 and TRBJ2-5; TRBD2 matches at 11 bases. TRBJ2-7 explains the end of the DNA better; the J call may be wrong. The V gene's germline CDR1 is SGHRS and CDR2 YFSETQ. The CDR3 is 15 amino acids. The CDR3 reads CASSILAGESHEQYF. CDR3 DNA sequence: TGCGCCAGCAGCATACTAGCGGGAGAGAGCCACGAGCAGTACTTC.

This chain uses TRBV5-3 with TRBJ2-7; possibly TRBD2 for D (6 bases). TRBV5-3 is flagged as an ORF with uncertain function. This CDR3 region has 15 residues. Trimming pared 4 bases from V and 0 bases from J, leaving 14 bases between. The CDR3 DNA reads as TGTGCCAGAAGCCCTTTAGGAGGGAGCTCCTACGAGCAGTACTTC. It codes for CARSPLGGSSYEQYF.